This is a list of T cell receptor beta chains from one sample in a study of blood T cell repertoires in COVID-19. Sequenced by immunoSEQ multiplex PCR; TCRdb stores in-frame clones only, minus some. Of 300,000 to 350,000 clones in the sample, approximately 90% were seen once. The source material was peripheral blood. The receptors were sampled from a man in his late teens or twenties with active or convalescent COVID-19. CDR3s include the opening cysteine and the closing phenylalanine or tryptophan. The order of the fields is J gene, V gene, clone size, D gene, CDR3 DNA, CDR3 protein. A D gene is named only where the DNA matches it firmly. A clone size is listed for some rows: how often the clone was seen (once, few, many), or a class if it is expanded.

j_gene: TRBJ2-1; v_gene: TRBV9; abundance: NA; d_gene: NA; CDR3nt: TGTGCCAGCAGTTTACGGGTGGTGGGGCTCACAGATGAGCAGTTCTTC; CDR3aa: CASSLRVVGLTDEQFF
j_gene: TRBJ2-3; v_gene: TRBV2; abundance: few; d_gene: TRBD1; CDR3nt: TGTGCCAGCAGTCAACACAGGGGGCGCACAGATACGCAGTATTTT; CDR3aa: CASSQHRGRTDTQYF
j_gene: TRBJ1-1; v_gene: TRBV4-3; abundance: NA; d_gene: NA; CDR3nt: TGCGCCAGCAGCCAAGGGGCAAAGATTAACACTGAAGCTTTCTTT; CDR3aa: CASSQGAKINTEAFF
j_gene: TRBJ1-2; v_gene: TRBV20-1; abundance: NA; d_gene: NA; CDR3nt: TGCAGTGCTAGTCCCCGGGACATTCTTTTCGGTGGCTACACCTTC; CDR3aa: CSASPRDILFGGYTF
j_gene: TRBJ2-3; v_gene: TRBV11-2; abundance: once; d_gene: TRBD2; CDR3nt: TGTGCCAGCAGCTTAGGGACTAGCGGGGGGGCGTCAGATACGCAGTATTTT; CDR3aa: CASSLGTSGGASDTQYF
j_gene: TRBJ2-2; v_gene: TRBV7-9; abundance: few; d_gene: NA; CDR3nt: TGTGCCAGCAGCTTAGAACAGATCGACTACGGGGAGCTGTTTTTT; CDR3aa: CASSLEQIDYGELFF
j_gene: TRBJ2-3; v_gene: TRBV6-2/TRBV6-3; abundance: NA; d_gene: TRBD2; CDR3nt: TGTGCCAGCAGTCCCCGGGTAGCGGGCGGGCAGTATTTT; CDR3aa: CASSPRVAGGQYF
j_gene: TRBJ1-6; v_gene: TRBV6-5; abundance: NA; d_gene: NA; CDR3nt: TGTGCCAGCAGTTACAGTTGGGGCCGCACGAATTCACCCCTCCACTTT; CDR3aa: CASSYSWGRTNSPLHF
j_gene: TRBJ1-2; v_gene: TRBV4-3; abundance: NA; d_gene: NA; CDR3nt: TGCGCCAGCAGCCAAGATCTCGGGAGTGCGGGGGGCTACACCTTC; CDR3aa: CASSQDLGSAGGYTF
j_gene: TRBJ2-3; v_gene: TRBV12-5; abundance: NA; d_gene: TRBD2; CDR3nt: TGTGCTAGTGGTTTGGGAGGACTAGGCACTAGCACAGATACGCAGTATTTT; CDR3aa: CASGLGGLGTSTDTQYF
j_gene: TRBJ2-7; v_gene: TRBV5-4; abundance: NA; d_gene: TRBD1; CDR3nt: TGTGCCAGCAGCCAGGACAGGACTGGCTACGAGCAGTACTTC; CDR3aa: CASSQDRTGYEQYF
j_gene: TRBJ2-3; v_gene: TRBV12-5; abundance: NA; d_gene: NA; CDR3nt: TGTGCTAGTGGTCCCCGGGGTTCTAGCACAGATACGCAGTATTTT; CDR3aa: CASGPRGSSTDTQYF
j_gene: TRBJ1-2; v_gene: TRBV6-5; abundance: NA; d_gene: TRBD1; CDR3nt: TGTGCCAGCAGTTACGAGACAGGGTCCGGCTACACCTTC; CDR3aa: CASSYETGSGYTF
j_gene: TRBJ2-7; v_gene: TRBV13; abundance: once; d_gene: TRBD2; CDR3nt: TGTGCCAGCAGCGGAACAGGTAGCGGGAGCGCTAACGAGCAGTACTTC; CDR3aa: CASSGTGSGSANEQYF
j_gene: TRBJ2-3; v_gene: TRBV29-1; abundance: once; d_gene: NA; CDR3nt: TGCAGCGTTGAAGAATTTTCAGGGTGGCGGGGAAGCACAGATACGCAGTATTTT; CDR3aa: CSVEEFSGWRGSTDTQYF
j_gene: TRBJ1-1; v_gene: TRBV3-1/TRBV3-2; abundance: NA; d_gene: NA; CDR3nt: TGTGCCAGCAGCCAAGACCTCGGCGGGGGCATGAACACTGAAGCTTTCTTT; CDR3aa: CASSQDLGGGMNTEAFF
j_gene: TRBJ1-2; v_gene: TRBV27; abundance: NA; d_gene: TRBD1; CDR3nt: TGTGCCAGCAGTTTAGGGGGCAGGGGGGAATACACCTTC; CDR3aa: CASSLGGRGEYTF
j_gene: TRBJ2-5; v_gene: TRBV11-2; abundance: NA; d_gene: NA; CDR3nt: TGTGCCAGCAGCTTAGTCGGGAGTCCCGTAGAGACCCAGTACTTC; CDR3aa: CASSLVGSPVETQYF
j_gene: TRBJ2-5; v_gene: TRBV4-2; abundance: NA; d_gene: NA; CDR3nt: TGTGCCAGCAGCCAAGAGGGAGCCATCCAAGAGACCCAGTACTTC; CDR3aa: CASSQEGAIQETQYF
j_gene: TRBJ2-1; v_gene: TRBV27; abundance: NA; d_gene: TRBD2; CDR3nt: TGTGCCAGCAGTTTAGAGAGCGGGAGCGCCTACAATGAGCAGTTCTTC; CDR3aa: CASSLESGSAYNEQFF
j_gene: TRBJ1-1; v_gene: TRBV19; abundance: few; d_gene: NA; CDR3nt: TGTGCCAGTAGTACCCGGGATTGGGCGGGTATGGGCACTGAAGCTTTCTTT; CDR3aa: CASSTRDWAGMGTEAFF
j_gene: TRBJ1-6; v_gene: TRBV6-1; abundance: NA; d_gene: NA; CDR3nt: TGTGCCAGCAGTGCAGCAACTCGGGCCCTCCACTTT; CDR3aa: CASSAATRALHF
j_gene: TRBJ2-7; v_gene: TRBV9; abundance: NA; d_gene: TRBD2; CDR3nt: TGTGCCAGCAGCGTAGGGGCGGGAGGGCCATACGAGCAGTACTTC; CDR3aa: CASSVGAGGPYEQYF
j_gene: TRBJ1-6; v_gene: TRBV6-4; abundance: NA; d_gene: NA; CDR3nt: TGTGCCAGCAGGCGGGACCTTTATTCACCCCTCCACTTT; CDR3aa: CASRRDLYSPLHF
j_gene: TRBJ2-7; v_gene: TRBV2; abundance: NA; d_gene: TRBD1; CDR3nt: TGTGCCAGGGGGACAGGGAACCCCTACGAGCAGTACTTC; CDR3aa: CARGTGNPYEQYF
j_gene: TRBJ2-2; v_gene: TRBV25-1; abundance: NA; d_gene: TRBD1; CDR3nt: TGTGCCAGCCAACAGGGGACCGGGGAGCTGTTTTTT; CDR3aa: CASQQGTGELFF
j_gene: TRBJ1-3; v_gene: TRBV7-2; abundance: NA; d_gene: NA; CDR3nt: TGTGCCAGCAGCTTAAGAGGGAGCTCTGGAAACACCATATATTTT; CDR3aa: CASSLRGSSGNTIYF
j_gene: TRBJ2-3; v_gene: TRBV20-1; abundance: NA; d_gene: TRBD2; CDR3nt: TGCAGTGCTAGTCCGGGACTAGCGGGAGGTCTGAAAGATACGCAGTATTTT; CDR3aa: CSASPGLAGGLKDTQYF
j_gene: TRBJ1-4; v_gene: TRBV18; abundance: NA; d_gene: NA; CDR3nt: TGTGCCAGCTCACCACTGGGAGGGATAGGTGAAAAACTGTTTTTT; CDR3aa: CASSPLGGIGEKLFF
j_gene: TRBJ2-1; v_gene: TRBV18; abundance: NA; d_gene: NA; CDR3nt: TGTGCCAGCTCAATACAGGGACCTCGGGATGAGCAGTTCTTC; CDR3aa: CASSIQGPRDEQFF
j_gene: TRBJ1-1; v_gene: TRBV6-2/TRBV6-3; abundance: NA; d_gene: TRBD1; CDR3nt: TGTGCCAGCAGCCGTGGACAGGGACAAGCTTTCTTT; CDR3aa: CASSRGQGQAFF
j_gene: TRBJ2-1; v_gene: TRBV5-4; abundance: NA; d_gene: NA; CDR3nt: TGTGCCAGCAGCTTCCGGACTAACAACAATGAGCAGTTCTTC; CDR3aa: CASSFRTNNNEQFF
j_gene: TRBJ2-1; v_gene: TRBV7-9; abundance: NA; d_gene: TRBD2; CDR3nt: TGTGCCAGCAGCAGGGGTTTCGGGACTAGCCCTACCGAACTCGCCTACAATGAGCAGTTCTTC; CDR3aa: CASSRGFGTSPTELAYNEQFF
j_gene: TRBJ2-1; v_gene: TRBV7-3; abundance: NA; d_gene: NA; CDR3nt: TGTGCCAGCAGCTTCGCCGGGAGCTCCTACAATGAGCAGTTCTTC; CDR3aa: CASSFAGSSYNEQFF
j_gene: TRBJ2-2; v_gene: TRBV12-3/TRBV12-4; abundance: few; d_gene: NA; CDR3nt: TGTGCCAGCAGTAATAACGGCGGGGAGCTGTTTTTT; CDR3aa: CASSNNGGELFF
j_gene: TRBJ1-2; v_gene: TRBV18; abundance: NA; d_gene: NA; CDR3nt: TGTGCCAGCTCACCGGAACGACAACATGGCTACACCTTC; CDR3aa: CASSPERQHGYTF
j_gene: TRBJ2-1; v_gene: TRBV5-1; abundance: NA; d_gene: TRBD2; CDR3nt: TGCGCCAGCAGCTTGTCAGGACTAGCGGGAAACAATGAGCAGTTCTTC; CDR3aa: CASSLSGLAGNNEQFF
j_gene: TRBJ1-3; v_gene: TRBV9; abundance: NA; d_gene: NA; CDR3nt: TGTGCCAGTTCGGTCTCTGGAAACACCATATATTTT; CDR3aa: CASSVSGNTIYF
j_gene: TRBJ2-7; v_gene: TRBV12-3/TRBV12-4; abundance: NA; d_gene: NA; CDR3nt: TGTGCCAGCAGCTCTGGACAGATCTACGAGCAGTACTTC; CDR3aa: CASSSGQIYEQYF
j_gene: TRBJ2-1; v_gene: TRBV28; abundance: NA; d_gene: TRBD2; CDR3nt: TGTGCCAGCAGTGAGAGCGGGAGCCACAATGAGCAGTTCTTC; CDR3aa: CASSESGSHNEQFF
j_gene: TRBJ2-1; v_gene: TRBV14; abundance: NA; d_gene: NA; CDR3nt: TGTGCCAGCAGCCAAGATTGGCGGGGCAATGAGCAGTTCTTC; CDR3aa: CASSQDWRGNEQFF
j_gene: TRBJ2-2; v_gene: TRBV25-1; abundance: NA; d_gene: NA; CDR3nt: TGTGCCAGCAGACAGGATACCGGGGAGCTGTTTTTT; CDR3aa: CASRQDTGELFF
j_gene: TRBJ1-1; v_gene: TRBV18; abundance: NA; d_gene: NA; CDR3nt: TGTGCCAGCTCACCAGGAGAACTTAACACTGAAGCTTTCTTT; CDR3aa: CASSPGELNTEAFF